This entry lists 16 T cell receptor beta chains sequenced from one sample in a study of OX40 agonist ivuxolimab in advanced cancers. Assay: immunoSEQ multiplex PCR; the TCRdb copy retains only in-frame clones and omits some. The top ten hold roughly 1.9% of the sample, which has about 85,000 clones, approximately 86% seen once. This material consisted of CD4+ or CD8+ T cells sorted from blood, taken in a trial of the OX40 agonist ivuxolimab. Receptors were obtained from an adult with an advanced solid tumor such as melanoma, head and neck, liver or kidney cancer.

This clone turned up a few times. The chain is built from TRBV2 and TRBJ1-6, with D unresolved. CDR1 is SNHLY and CDR2 is FYNNEI in the germline V gene. The V end was cut by 6 bases, the J end by 9 bases, with 9 bases between. CDR3 length equals 12 residues. CDR3 nucleotide sequence: TGTGCCAGCAGCGCTGGGGTTTCACCCCTCCACTTT. This encodes CASSAGVSPLHF.

V and J are TRBV5-1 and TRBJ1-2; possible D gene TRBD1, 5 bases. Trimming shortened V by 4 bases and J by 8 bases, and 27 bases separated the two germline ends. The CDR3 loop spans 17 amino acids. CDR1 SGHRS and CDR2 YFSETQ come from the germline V gene. The CDR3 DNA reads as TGCGCCAGCAGCCCGGTGGCAGGGCCGACTGGTGTAGCCGGCTACACCTTC. It yields the protein CASSPVAGPTGVAGYTF. The full variable domain, with the rest looked up from reference TRBV5-1 and TRBJ1-2, is KAGVTQTPRYLIKTRGQQVTLSCSPISGHRSVSWYQQTPGQGLQFLFEYFSETQRNKGNFPGRFSGRQFSNSRSEMNVSTLELGDSALYLCASSPVAGPTGVAGYTFGSGTRLTVV.

The rearrangement links TRBV28 to TRBJ1-6, with D tentatively TRBD1 (5 bases). CDR1 and CDR2 (germline): MDHEN, SYDVKM. The length of the CDR3 is 15 residues. The V and J ends lost 7 bases and 10 bases respectively, with 20 bases between them. The CDR3 nucleotides read TGTGCCAGCACCAATTCGGGACGGCGGTCGTCACCCCTCCACTTT. Encoded protein: CASTNSGRRSSPLHF.

This chain links TRBV7-9 with TRBJ2-4; maybe TRBD1 (6 bases). The V gene's germline CDR1 is SEHNR and CDR2 FQNEAQ (reference sequence). The V gene lost 4 bases and the J gene lost 0 bases, with 16 bases spanning the gap. This CDR3 region has 17 residues. CDR3 in amino acids: CASSSNWDTLAKNIQYF. DNA of the CDR3: TGTGCCAGCAGCTCTAACTGGGACACCCTAGCCAAAAACATTCAGTACTTC.

Only a few counts were recorded for this clone. The chain links TRBV15 to TRBJ2-3, with D tentatively TRBD2 (7 bases). V gave up 0 bases and J gave up 4 bases, with 17 bases separating them. From germline, CDR1 is LNHNV and CDR2 YYDKDF (reference sequence). The CDR3 covers 17 residues. In nucleotides, the CDR3 is TGTGCCACCAGCAGAGATCTGGGGGCGGGGGCGGCAGATACGCAGTATTTT. Protein sequence: CATSRDLGAGAADTQYF.

The chain is built from TRBV9 and TRBJ1-1; D gene ambiguous. This CDR3 is 13 amino acids long. V lost 3 bases and J lost 0, with 6 bases in between. The V gene's germline CDR1 is SGDLS and CDR2 YYNGEE. CDR3 sequence: CASSALLNTEAFF. The CDR3 region has the DNA TGTGCCAGCAGCGCCCTCTTGAACACTGAAGCTTTCTTT.

The chain joins TRBV19 to TRBJ1-1, with D hard to call. V gave up 8 bases and J gave up 0 bases, with 16 bases separating them. This CDR3 region has 15 residues. Per the germline V gene, CDR1 is LNHDA and CDR2 is SQIVND (reference sequence). CDR3 residues: CASLHRPWLNTEAFF. Here the CDR3 DNA reads TGTGCCAGTCTCCACCGTCCTTGGTTGAACACTGAAGCTTTCTTT.

V and J are TRBV28 and TRBJ2-1; TRBD2 matches at 8 bases. Germline-derived CDR1 and CDR2 are MDHEN and SYDVKM. Losses at the gene ends were 1 base for V and 2 bases for J; bases not matched to a gene: 10. The CDR3 length is 18 residues. The CDR3 region has the DNA TGTGCCAGCAGTTTATCGGGTAGCGGGGTGGGGCCCTACAATGAGCAGTTCTTC. This gives the protein CASSLSGSGVGPYNEQFF.

The chain couples TRBV5-1 to TRBJ1-4; TRBD1 is a possible D gene (5 bases). V was shortened by 4 bases and J by 1 base, with 14 bases between the two germline ends. Germline lookup yields CDR1 SGHRS and CDR2 YFSETQ. This CDR3 contains 16 residues. The CDR3 here is CASSRRDGRTNEKLFF. DNA for the CDR3: TGCGCCAGCAGCCGCCGGGACGGAAGAACTAATGAAAAACTGTTTTTT. Full variable domain (missing parts from reference TRBV5-1 and TRBJ1-4): KAGVTQTPRYLIKTRGQQVTLSCSPISGHRSVSWYQQTPGQGLQFLFEYFSETQRNKGNFPGRFSGRQFSNSRSEMNVSTLELGDSALYLCASSRRDGRTNEKLFFGSGTQLSVL.

This sequence joins TRBV9 and TRBJ2-2; 7 bases align to TRBD1. V dropped 1 base and J dropped 5; count of bases not matched to a gene: 8. This CDR3 is built from 16 residues. Germline V gene data show CDR1 as SGDLS and CDR2 as YYNGEE. CDR3 DNA sequence: TGTGCCAGCAGCGTATTGGAAAGGGGGCGGACCGGGGAGCTGTTTTTT. Translation gives CASSVLERGRTGELFF.

V and J are TRBV2 and TRBJ1-5, with D unresolved. Trimming left V 6 bases short and J 0 bases short, with 9 bases between. Germline CDR1 and CDR2: SNHLY and FYNNEI. This CDR3 region has 14 residues. In nucleotides, the CDR3 is TGTGCCAGCAGCTACGGACTTAGCAATCAGCCCCAGCATTTT. Residues: CASSYGLSNQPQHF.

The chain links TRBV30 to TRBJ1-5; D may be TRBD1 (6 bases). The CDR3 runs to 13 residues. Between the trimmed V and J ends, which lost 4 bases and 3 bases, there was a span of 10 bases. The germline V gene encodes CDR1 GTSNPN and CDR2 SVGIG (reference sequence). The CDR3 loop is CAWKGGDNQPQHF. The CDR3 nucleotides read TGTGCCTGGAAAGGGGGGGACAATCAGCCCCAGCATTTT.

J is TRBJ2-3 and V is TRBV19; D not resolved. The length of the CDR3 is 13 residues. Per the germline V gene, CDR1 is LNHDA and CDR2 is SQIVND (reference sequence). V dropped 4 bases and J dropped 0 bases, with 5 bases sitting between them. The CDR3 bases are TGTGCCAGTAGTACCACCAGCACAGATACGCAGTATTTT. Translating gives CASSTTSTDTQYF. The full variable domain, with the rest looked up from reference TRBV19 and TRBJ2-3, is DGGITQSPKYLFRKEGQNVTLSCEQNLNHDAMYWYRQDPGQGLRLIYYSQIVNDFQKGDIAEGYSVSREKKESFPLTVTSAQKNPTAFYLCASSTTSTDTQYFGPGTRLTVL.

The chain recombines TRBV6-5 with TRBJ1-5; no clear D gene. Germline CDR1 MNHEY, CDR2 SVGAGI. The CDR3 is 13 residues long. With 10 bases removed from V and 4 bases from J, the gap between germline ends came to 14 bases. The CDR3: CATSPDRNQPQHF. The CDR3 region has the DNA TGTGCCACCTCCCCCGACCGTAATCAGCCCCAGCATTTT.

J is TRBJ2-1 and V is TRBV9; TRBD2 aligns across 8 bases. The CDR3 is made up of 15 amino acids. The germline gives CDR1 SGDLS, CDR2 YYNGEE. J was trimmed by 8 bases and V by 2 bases; bases with no gene match: 9. The chain's CDR3 is CASSVGVSGAYEQFF. The CDR3 nucleotides are TGTGCCAGCAGCGTCGGGGTTAGCGGGGCCTATGAGCAGTTCTTC. Combining the CDR3 with reference TRBV9 and TRBJ2-1 gives the whole variable domain DSGVTQTPKHLITATGQRVTLRCSPRSGDLSVYWYQQSLDQGLQFLIQYYNGEERAKGNILERFSAQQFPDLHSELNLSSLELGDSALYFCASSVGVSGAYEQFFGPGTRLTVL.

This chain links TRBV28 with TRBJ2-6; D not resolved. CDR1 MDHEN and CDR2 SYDVKM come from the germline V gene. CDR3 length: 15 amino acids. V was pared by 6 bases and J by 2 bases, with 11 bases between. The CDR3 sequence: CASSVRGAGANVLTF. CDR3 sequence (DNA): TGTGCCAGCAGCGTCCGTGGGGCTGGGGCCAACGTCCTGACTTTC.